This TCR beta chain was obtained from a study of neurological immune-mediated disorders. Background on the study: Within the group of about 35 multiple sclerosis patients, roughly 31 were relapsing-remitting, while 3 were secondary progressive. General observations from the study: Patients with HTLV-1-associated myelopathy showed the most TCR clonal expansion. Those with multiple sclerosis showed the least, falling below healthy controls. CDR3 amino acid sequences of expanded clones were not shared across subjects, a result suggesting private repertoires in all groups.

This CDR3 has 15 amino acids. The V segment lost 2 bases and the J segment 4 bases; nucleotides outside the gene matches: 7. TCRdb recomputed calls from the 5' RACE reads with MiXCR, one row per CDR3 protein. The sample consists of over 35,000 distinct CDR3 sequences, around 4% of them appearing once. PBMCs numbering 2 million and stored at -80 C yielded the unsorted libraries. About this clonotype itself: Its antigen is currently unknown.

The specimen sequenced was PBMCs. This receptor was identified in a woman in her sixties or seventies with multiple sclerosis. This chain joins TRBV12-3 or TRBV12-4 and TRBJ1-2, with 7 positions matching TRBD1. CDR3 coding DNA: TGTGCCAGCAGTTTACCCCCGACAGGGATCTATGGCTACACCTTC. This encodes CASSLPPTGIYGYTF.